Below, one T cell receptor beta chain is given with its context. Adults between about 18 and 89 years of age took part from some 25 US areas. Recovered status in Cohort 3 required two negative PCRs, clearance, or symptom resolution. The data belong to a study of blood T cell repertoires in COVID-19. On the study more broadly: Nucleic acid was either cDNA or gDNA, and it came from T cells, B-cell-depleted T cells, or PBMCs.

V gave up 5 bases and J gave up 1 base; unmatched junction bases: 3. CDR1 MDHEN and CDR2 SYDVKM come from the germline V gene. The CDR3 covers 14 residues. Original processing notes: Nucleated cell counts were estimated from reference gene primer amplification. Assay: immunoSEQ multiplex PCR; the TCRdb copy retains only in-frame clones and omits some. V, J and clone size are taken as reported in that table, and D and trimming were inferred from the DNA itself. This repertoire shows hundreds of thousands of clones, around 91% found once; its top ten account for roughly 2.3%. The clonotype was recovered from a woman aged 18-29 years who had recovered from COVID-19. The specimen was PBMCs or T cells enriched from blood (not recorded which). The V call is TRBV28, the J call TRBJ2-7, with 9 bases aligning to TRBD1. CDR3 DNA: TGTGCCAGCAGTACGACAGGGGGTTCCTACGAGCAGTACTTC. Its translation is CASSTTGGSYEQYF.